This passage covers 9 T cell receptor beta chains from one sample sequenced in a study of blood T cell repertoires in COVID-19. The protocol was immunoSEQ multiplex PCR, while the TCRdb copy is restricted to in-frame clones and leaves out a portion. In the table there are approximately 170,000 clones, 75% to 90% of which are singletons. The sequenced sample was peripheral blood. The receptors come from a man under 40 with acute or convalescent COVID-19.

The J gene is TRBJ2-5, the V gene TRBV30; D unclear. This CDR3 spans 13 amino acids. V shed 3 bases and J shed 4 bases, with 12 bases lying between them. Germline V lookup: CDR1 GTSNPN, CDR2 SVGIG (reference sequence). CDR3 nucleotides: TGTGCCTGGAGGTTCTCCCTACGAGAGACCCAGTACTTC. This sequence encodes CAWRFSLRETQYF.

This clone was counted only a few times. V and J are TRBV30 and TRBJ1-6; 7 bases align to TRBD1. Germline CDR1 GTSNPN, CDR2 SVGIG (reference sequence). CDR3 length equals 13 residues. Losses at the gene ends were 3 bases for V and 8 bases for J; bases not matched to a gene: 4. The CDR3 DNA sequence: TGTGCCTGGAGAACAGGGGCGTATTCACCCCTCCACTTT. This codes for CAWRTGAYSPLHF.

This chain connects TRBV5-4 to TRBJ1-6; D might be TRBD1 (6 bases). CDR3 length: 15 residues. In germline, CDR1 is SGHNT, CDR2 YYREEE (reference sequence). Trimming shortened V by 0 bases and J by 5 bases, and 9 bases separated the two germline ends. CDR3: CASSLDRANNSPLHF. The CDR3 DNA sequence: TGTGCCAGCAGCTTGGACAGGGCAAATAATTCACCCCTCCACTTT.

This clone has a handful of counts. CDR3 bases: TGCAGCGTTGATGGTAGCAAGGGCTACACCTTC. Translation gives CSVDGSKGYTF. The chain links TRBV29-1 to TRBJ1-2; D not certain. Between the trimmed V and J ends, which lost 3 bases and 8 bases, there was a span of 10 bases. The germline V gene encodes CDR1 SQVTM and CDR2 ANQGSEA. CDR3 length: 11 residues.

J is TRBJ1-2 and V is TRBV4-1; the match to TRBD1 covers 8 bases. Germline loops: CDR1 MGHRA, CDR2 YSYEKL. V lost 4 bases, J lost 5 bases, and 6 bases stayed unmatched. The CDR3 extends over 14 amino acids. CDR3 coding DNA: TGCGCCAGCAGCCGGACAGGGCTGAGTTATGGCTACACCTTC. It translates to CASSRTGLSYGYTF.

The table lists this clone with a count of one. The CDR3 is CASRTGVANYGYTF. The CDR3 DNA reads as TGTGCCAGCAGGACAGGGGTAGCTAACTATGGCTACACCTTC. The chain couples TRBV6-5 to TRBJ1-2, with 8 bases aligning to TRBD1. Per germline, CDR1 MNHEY and CDR2 SVGAGI. This CDR3 has 14 amino acids. V shed 6 bases and J 0 bases; nucleotides not matched to a gene: 3.

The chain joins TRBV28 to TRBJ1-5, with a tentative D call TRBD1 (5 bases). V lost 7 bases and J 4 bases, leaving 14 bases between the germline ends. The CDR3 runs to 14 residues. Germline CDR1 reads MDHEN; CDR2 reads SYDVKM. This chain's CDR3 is CASNYRGGNQPQHF. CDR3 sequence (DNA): TGTGCCAGCAATTACCGGGGGGGGAATCAGCCCCAGCATTTT.

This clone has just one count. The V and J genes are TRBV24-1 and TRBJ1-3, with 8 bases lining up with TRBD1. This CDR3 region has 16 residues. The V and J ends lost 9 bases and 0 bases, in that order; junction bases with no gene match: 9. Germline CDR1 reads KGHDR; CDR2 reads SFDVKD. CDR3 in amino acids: CATYTGGPRSGNTIYF. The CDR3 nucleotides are TGTGCCACCTATACAGGGGGACCACGCTCTGGAAACACCATATATTTT.

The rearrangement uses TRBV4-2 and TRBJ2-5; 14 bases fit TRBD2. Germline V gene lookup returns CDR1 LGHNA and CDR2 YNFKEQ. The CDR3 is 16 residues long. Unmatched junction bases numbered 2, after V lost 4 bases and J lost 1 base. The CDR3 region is CASSPGTSGGQETQYF. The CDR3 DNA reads TGTGCCAGCAGCCCTGGGACTAGCGGGGGCCAAGAGACCCAGTACTTC.